A single sample gave rise to the 20 T cell receptor beta chains below, sequenced in a study of type 1 and type 2 diabetes patients. PCR was run on genomic DNA. The TCR beta CDR3 region was amplified using 30 forward and 13 reverse primers. Using its own MiXCR run on the multiplex PCR reads, TCRdb lists one record per CDR3 protein. Altogether about 290,000 distinct CDR3 sequences are present, around 47% being singletons, with the ten largest covering approximately 13%. Input material: peripheral blood mononuclear cells (PBMCs). The receptors were sampled from a man aged 18 to 29 with type 2 diabetes.

This clonotype was seen at least ten times. This chain uses TRBV2 with TRBJ1-2; 7 nucleotides agree with TRBD1. This CDR3 contains 13 residues. Germline V CDR1 and CDR2: SNHLY, FYNNEI. Trimming took 6 bases from V and 12 from J; bases not matched to a gene: 13. CDR3 nucleotide sequence: TGTGCCAGCAGGCGGGACAGTACGATCTCTGACACCTTC. It translates to CASRRDSTISDTF.

This clonotype has just a few counts. V usage is TRBV12-3 or TRBV12-4 and J usage is TRBJ2-2; D may match TRBD1 or TRBD2 (6 bases each). The CDR3 is 13 amino acids. The CDR3: CAGGRENTGELFF. CDR3 DNA sequence: TGTGCTGGGGGGCGTGAGAACACCGGGGAGCTGTTTTTT.

This rearrangement joins TRBV30 to TRBJ1-3; D remains unclear. The V end was cut by 4 bases, the J end by 0 bases, with 1 base between. Germline V gene sequence: CDR1 GTSNPN, CDR2 SVGIG (reference sequence). The CDR3 is made up of 11 amino acids. CDR3 residues: CAWNSGNTIYF. DNA for the CDR3: TGTGCCTGGAACTCTGGAAACACCATATATTTT.

The V call is TRBV7-2, the J call TRBJ2-5, with a weak D call TRBD2 (6 bases). Trimming pared 7 bases from V and 4 bases from J, leaving 19 bases between. Per the germline V gene, CDR1 is SGHTA and CDR2 is FQGNSA. This CDR3 comprises 15 residues. For the CDR3, the DNA is TGTGCCAGCACCCAAGCTGGAGTCGGGGGAGAGACCCAGTACTTC. The encoded protein is CASTQAGVGGETQYF.

The V and J genes are TRBV30 and TRBJ1-3; D is undetermined. Trimming left V 2 bases short and J 0 bases short, with 8 bases between. Germline V gene lookup returns CDR1 GTSNPN and CDR2 SVGIG (reference sequence). The CDR3 has 14 residues. CDR3 nucleotides: TGTGCCTGGAGTAAATGGGACTCTGGAAACACCATATATTTT. Amino acids: CAWSKWDSGNTIYF.

Only a few counts were recorded for this clonotype. The gene calls are TRBV20-1 and TRBJ2-1; a weak D match, TRBD2 (5 bases). Germline CDR1 DFQATT, CDR2 SNEGSKA (reference sequence). Trimming stripped 5 bases from V and 4 bases from J, with 12 bases between. The CDR3 runs to 13 residues. CDR3 protein: CSAPWTSYNEQFF. DNA of the CDR3: TGCAGTGCTCCTTGGACTTCGTACAATGAGCAGTTCTTC.

This clonotype was recorded many times. The chain uses TRBV2 and TRBJ1-4; TRBD1 agrees at 7 bases. V shed 11 bases, J shed 2 bases, and the junction held 8 bases outside the gene matches. The germline V gene has CDR1 SNHLY and CDR2 FYNNEI. CDR3 length: 14 amino acids. The CDR3 sequence is CASHGGGTNEKLFF. The DNA for the CDR3 is TGTGCCTCCCACGGAGGGGGCACTAATGAAAAACTGTTTTTT. The variable domain in full, completed from reference TRBV2 and TRBJ1-4, reads EPEVTQTPSHQVTQMGQEVILRCVPISNHLYFYWYRQILGQKVEFLVSFYNNEISEKSEIFDDQFSVERPDGSNFTLKIRSTKLEDSAMYFCASHGGGTNEKLFFGSGTQLSVL.

A remark on this clonotype: Its ends do not fully match the called genes, so a read error is possible. The CDR3 DNA is TGCGCCAGCCAACTGGATAGCAATCAGCCCCAGCATTTT. It specifies CASQLDSNQPQHF. The chain joins TRBV19 to TRBJ1-5; D call uncertain. Germline CDR1 reads LNHDA; CDR2 reads SQIVND (reference sequence). The CDR3 length is 13 residues.

This clonotype was seen a few times. The rearrangement uses TRBV20-1 and TRBJ1-4; D is ambiguous. The germline V gene has CDR1 DFQATT and CDR2 SNEGSKA (reference sequence). Trimming took 3 bases from V and 7 from J, leaving 9 bases between them. CDR3 length: 12 residues. CDR3 DNA sequence: TGCAGTGCTAGGGCGATGGCTGAAAAACTGTTTTTT. Protein sequence: CSARAMAEKLFF.

The chain links TRBV12-3 or TRBV12-4 to TRBJ2-7; tentative D call: TRBD1 (5 bases). The CDR3 covers 12 residues. Trimming took off 5 bases at V and 3 bases at J, with 8 bases between the two ends. The CDR3: CASSIDSYEQYF. DNA for the CDR3: TGTGCCAGCAGTATCGACAGCTACGAGCAGTACTTC.

This clonotype came up a few times. The J gene is TRBJ1-1, the V gene TRBV27; D gene ambiguous. Trimming stripped 9 bases from V and 0 bases from J, with 11 bases between. CDR1 is MNHEY, CDR2 SMNVEV, per germline (reference sequence). The CDR3 covers 13 residues. CDR3 protein: CASLLILNTEAFF. CDR3 DNA: TGTGCCAGTCTCCTCATTTTGAACACTGAAGCTTTCTTT.

V usage is TRBV7-2 and J usage is TRBJ2-3; TRBD2 matches at 14 bases. CDR3 length equals 19 residues. Per germline, CDR1 SGHTA and CDR2 FQGNSA. The V and J ends lost 6 bases and 8 bases, in that order; junction bases with no gene match: 19. In DNA form, the CDR3 reads TGTGCCAGCAGTCTACTCACCCGAGGACTAGCGGGGGGCCGGAGTACGCAGTATTTT. It yields the protein CASSLLTRGLAGGRSTQYF. The full variable domain, its missing parts supplied by reference TRBV7-2 and TRBJ2-3, is GAGVSQSPSNKVTEKGKDVELRCDPISGHTALYWYRQSLGQGLEFLIYFQGNSAPDKSGLPSDRFSAERTGGSVSTLTIQRTQQEDSAVYLCASSLLTRGLAGGRSTQYFGPGTRLTVL.

The V gene is TRBV7-6, the J gene TRBJ2-2; TRBD1 might be the D (6 bases). Germline-derived CDR1 and CDR2 are SGHVS and FNYEAQ. The CDR3 has 11 residues. Trimming took 10 bases from V and 6 from J, leaving 9 bases between them. Here the CDR3 reads CATGQPGELFF. Here the CDR3 DNA reads TGTGCCACCGGACAGCCCGGGGAGCTGTTTTTT.

The gene calls are TRBV9 and TRBJ2-7; D is perhaps TRBD2 (5 bases). Germline lookup yields CDR1 SGDLS and CDR2 YYNGEE. V lost 5 bases, J lost 1 base, and 13 bases lay in between. CDR3 length: 14 amino acids. The CDR3 loop is CASSLAGLSYEQYF. CDR3 nucleotides: TGTGCCAGCAGTTTGGCGGGTCTATCCTACGAGCAGTACTTC.

The table lists this clonotype with a few counts. Germline is not matched at one junction end, which may reflect a read error. The CDR3 loop reads CARSEDRMTYEQYF. The CDR3, as DNA: TGTGCCCGCAGCGAGGACAGGATGACCTACGAGCAGTACTTC. This chain joins TRBV2 and TRBJ2-7; 7 nucleotides match TRBD1. Germline V gene sequence: CDR1 SNHLY, CDR2 FYNNEI. There are 14 residues in the CDR3. Drawing the rest from reference TRBV2 and TRBJ2-7, the complete variable domain is EPEVTQTPSHQVTQMGQEVILRCVPISNHLYFYWYRQILGQKVEFLVSFYNNEISEKSEIFDDQFSVERPDGSNFTLKIRSTKLEDSAMYFCARSEDRMTYEQYFGPGTRLTVT.

This clonotype was counted only a few times. The gene calls are TRBV2 and TRBJ2-1, with 11 bases lining up with TRBD2. Germline values: CDR1 SNHLY, CDR2 FYNNEI. The CDR3 totals 16 residues. J gave up 3 bases and V 4 bases, and 5 bases lay outside the gene matches. Here the CDR3 DNA reads TGTGCCAGCAGTGTAGCGGGGGGGCGGCTCTACAATGAGCAGTTCTTC. Translating gives CASSVAGGRLYNEQFF.

There are a few counts of this clonotype. The chain employs TRBV6-2 or TRBV6-3 and TRBJ1-5, with D tentatively TRBD1 (5 bases). This CDR3 is 14 amino acids long. Trimming left V 8 bases short and J 8 bases short, with 19 bases between. CDR1 and CDR2 (germline): MNHEY, SVGEGT. CDR3 sequence (DNA): TGTGCCAGCCCTGACCAGGGAAGTAGGAAGCCCCAGCATTTT. Translated, it gives CASPDQGSRKPQHF.

V usage is TRBV19 and J usage is TRBJ1-1; D is unclear. The ends were cut back, 2 bases at V and 4 bases at J, with 11 bases in the middle. Germline V CDR1 and CDR2: LNHDA, SQIVND (reference sequence). The CDR3 length is 14 residues. The CDR3 coding sequence is TGTGCCAGTAGTATAACTCTGACGAGCACTGAAGCTTTCTTT. Protein sequence: CASSITLTSTEAFF.

This clonotype was counted between two and nine times. CDR3 nucleotide sequence: TGCGCCAGCAGCCAGGCGGTGGGGGGCGGAGGAGATACGCAGTATTTT. Its translation is CASSQAVGGGGDTQYF. The chain employs TRBV4-3 and TRBJ2-3, with D possibly being TRBD1 or TRBD2 (6 bases each). The germline CDR1 and CDR2 sequences are LGHNA and YSLEER. Trimming took 3 bases from V and 5 from J, leaving 18 bases between them. CDR3 length: 16 amino acids.

V is TRBV29-1 and J is TRBJ2-5; D is unresolved. Trimming left V 4 bases short and J 2 bases short, with 8 bases between. CDR1 SQVTM and CDR2 ANQGSEA come from the germline V gene. CDR3 length: 12 amino acids. CDR3 loop: CSVGQAQETQYF. CDR3 DNA sequence: TGCAGCGTTGGACAAGCGCAAGAGACCCAGTACTTC.